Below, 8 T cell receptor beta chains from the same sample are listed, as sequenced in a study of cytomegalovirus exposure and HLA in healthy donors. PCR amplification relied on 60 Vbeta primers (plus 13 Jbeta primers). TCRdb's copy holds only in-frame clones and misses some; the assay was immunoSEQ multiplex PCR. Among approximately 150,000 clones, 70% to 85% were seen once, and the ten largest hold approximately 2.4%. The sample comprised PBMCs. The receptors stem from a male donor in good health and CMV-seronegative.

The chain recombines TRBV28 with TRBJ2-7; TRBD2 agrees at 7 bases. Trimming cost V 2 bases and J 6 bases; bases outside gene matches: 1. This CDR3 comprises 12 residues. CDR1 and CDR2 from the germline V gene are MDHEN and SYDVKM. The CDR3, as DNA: TGTGCCAGCAGTTTACGGGGGGTCGAGCAGTACTTC. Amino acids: CASSLRGVEQYF. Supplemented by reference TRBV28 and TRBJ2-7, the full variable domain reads DVKVTQSSRYLVKRTGEKVFLECVQDMDHENMFWYRQDPGLGLRLIYFSYDVKMKEKGDIPEGYSVSREKKERFSLILESASTNQTSMYLCASSLRGVEQYFGPGTRLTVT.

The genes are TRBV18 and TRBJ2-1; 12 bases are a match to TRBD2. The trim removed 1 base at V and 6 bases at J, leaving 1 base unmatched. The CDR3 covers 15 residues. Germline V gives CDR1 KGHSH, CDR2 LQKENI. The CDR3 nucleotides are TGTGCCAGCTCACCACTGACTAGCGGGAGCAATGAGCAGTTCTTC. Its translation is CASSPLTSGSNEQFF.

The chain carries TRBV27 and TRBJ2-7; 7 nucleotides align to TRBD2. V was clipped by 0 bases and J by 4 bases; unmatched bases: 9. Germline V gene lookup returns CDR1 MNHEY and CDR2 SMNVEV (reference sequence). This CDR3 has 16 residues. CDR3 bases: TGTGCCAGCAGTTTATCGATAGGCGGGAGTAAATACGAGCAGTACTTC. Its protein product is CASSLSIGGSKYEQYF.

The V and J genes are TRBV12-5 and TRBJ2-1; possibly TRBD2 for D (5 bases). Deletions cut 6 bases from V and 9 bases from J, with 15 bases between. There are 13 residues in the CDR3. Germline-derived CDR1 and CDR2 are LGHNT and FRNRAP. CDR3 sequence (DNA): TGTGCTAGTGGCCCCATGGCCCGGGGTGAGCAGTTCTTC. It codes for CASGPMARGEQFF.

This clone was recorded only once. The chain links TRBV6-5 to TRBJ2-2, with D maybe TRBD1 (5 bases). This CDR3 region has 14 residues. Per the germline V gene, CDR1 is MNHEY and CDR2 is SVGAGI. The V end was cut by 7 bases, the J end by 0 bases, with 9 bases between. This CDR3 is CASTMTANTGELFF. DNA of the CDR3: TGTGCCAGCACCATGACAGCGAACACCGGGGAGCTGTTTTTT.

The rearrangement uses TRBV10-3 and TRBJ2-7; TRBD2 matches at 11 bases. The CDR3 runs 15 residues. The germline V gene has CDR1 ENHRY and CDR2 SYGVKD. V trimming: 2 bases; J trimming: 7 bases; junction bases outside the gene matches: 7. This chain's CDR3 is CAISEIASGRREQYF. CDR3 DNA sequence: TGTGCCATCAGTGAGATCGCTAGCGGGAGGCGTGAGCAGTACTTC.

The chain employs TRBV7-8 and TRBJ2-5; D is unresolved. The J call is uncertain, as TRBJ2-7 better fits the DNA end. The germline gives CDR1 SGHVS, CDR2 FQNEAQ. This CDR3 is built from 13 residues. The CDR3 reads CASSLGGVYEQYF. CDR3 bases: TGTGCCAGCAGCTTAGGAGGCGTCTACGAGCAGTACTTC.

The CDR3 sequence: CASSEAGKGTDTQYF. The CDR3 coding sequence is TGTGCCAGCAGCGAGGCAGGGAAGGGCACAGATACGCAGTATTTT. The rearrangement joins TRBV7-9 to TRBJ2-3, with D possibly being TRBD1 (5 bases). Germline V gives CDR1 SEHNR, CDR2 FQNEAQ (reference sequence). This CDR3 contains 15 residues. V lost 5 bases, J lost 1 base, and 13 bases lay in between.